This T cell receptor (beta chain) was retrieved from a study of blood T cell repertoires in COVID-19. Looking at the study overall: The cDNA or gDNA used as material had been derived from T cells, B-cell-depleted T cells, or PBMCs.

The V end was cut by 5 bases, the J end by 4 bases, with 5 bases between. CDR3 length: 11 amino acids. Per germline, CDR1 SGHAT and CDR2 FQNNGV. Source study methods: Using reference gene primer amplification, nucleated cell counts were estimated. This table comes from immunoSEQ multiplex PCR, and its TCRdb copy is limited to in-frame clones, with some not included. V, J and clone size are taken as reported in that table, and D and trimming were inferred from the DNA itself. The table records over 200,000 clones, approximately 88% of them present only once. V usage is TRBV11-2 and J usage is TRBJ2-5; no clear D gene. The sequenced sample consisted of peripheral blood. The TCR sequence derives from a man aged 60 to 75 who had recovered from COVID-19. The CDR3 is CASSQSETQYF. The CDR3 DNA reads as TGTGCCAGCAGCCAATCAGAGACCCAGTACTTC.